This record covers a single TCR beta chain. An end of the junction differs from the germline gene, which may be a read error. This sample was taken from a study of blood T cell repertoires in COVID-19. Across the whole study: COVID-19 samples collected from the United States, Italy and Spain covered acute and convalescent phases. T cells, B-cell-depleted T cells, or PBMCs supplied cDNA or gDNA.

Original analysis: Reference gene primers were amplified, and this amplification served to estimate nucleated cell counts. Here immunoSEQ multiplex PCR was the method, and the copy in TCRdb shows in-frame clones only, minus some. Clonal size and the V and J genes are those of that table, whereas D and trimming came from the DNA. The sample yields about 53,000 clones, just under 90% seen once. CDR3 length: 15 residues. Germline CDR1 and CDR2: MNHEY and SVGAGI. The source of this sequence is a man aged 45-60 years with acute or convalescent COVID-19. Input material: peripheral blood. The chain couples TRBV6-5 to TRBJ2-2; TRBD1 agrees at 9 bases. CDR3 sequence reads: CASNYGQGPTGELFF. The CDR3 region has the DNA TGTGCCAGCAATTACGGACAGGGGCCCACCGGGGAGCTGTTTTTT.